One and the same sample provided the 7 T cell receptor beta chains below, sequenced in a study of cytomegalovirus exposure and HLA in healthy donors. Primers included in the PCR were 60 Vbeta and 13 Jbeta primers. The repertoire was sequenced with immunoSEQ multiplex PCR; TCRdb's copy has only in-frame clones and lacks some. The table includes 110,000 to 150,000 clones, approximately 80% detected once. Input material: PBMCs. Receptors originate from a woman aged 40 to 50 in good health and CMV-seronegative.

J is TRBJ2-5 and V is TRBV7-6; the D gene is possibly TRBD1 (6 bases). This CDR3 contains 13 residues. Trimming cost V 3 bases and J 4 bases, with 9 bases left between them. The germline V gene encodes CDR1 SGHVS and CDR2 FNYEAQ. The CDR3 loop reads CASSLTGPETQYF. In DNA, the CDR3 is TGTGCCAGCAGCTTGACAGGTCCAGAGACCCAGTACTTC.

This chain connects TRBV5-1 to TRBJ1-2; 7 bases line up with TRBD1. This CDR3 region has 17 residues. Per the germline V gene, CDR1 is SGHRS and CDR2 is YFSETQ. J gave up 4 bases and V 0 bases, and 12 bases lay outside the gene matches. The CDR3 protein is CASSLGGGQGVIYGYTF. The CDR3 DNA follows: TGCGCCAGCAGCTTGGGAGGCGGGCAGGGGGTGATCTATGGCTACACCTTC. Full variable domain (missing parts from reference TRBV5-1 and TRBJ1-2): KAGVTQTPRYLIKTRGQQVTLSCSPISGHRSVSWYQQTPGQGLQFLFEYFSETQRNKGNFPGRFSGRQFSNSRSEMNVSTLELGDSALYLCASSLGGGQGVIYGYTFGSGTRLTVV.

The chain joins TRBV11-3 to TRBJ2-5, with TRBD2 matching 10 bases. Trimming cost V 4 bases and J 4 bases; bases outside gene matches: 6. Germline CDR1 is SGHNT and CDR2 is YENEEA. There are 15 residues in the CDR3. Here the CDR3 DNA reads TGTGCCAGCAGCTCGGGACTAGCGTTAGGAGAGACCCAGTACTTC. Protein sequence: CASSSGLALGETQYF. Variable domain in full (rest from reference TRBV11-3 and TRBJ2-5): EAGVVQSPRYKIIEKKQPVAFWCNPISGHNTLYWYLQNLGQGPELLIRYENEEAVDDSQLPKDRFSAERLKGVDSTLKIQPAELGDSAVYLCASSSGLALGETQYFGPGTRLLVL.

The chain employs TRBV4-1 and TRBJ1-5; 10 nucleotides match TRBD1. This CDR3 region has 15 residues. The germline CDR1 and CDR2 sequences are MGHRA and YSYEKL. The junction had 8 bases not matched to a gene; V was cut back by 2 bases and J by 10 bases. CDR3 DNA: TGCGCCAGCAGCCAATCCGGGACAGGGGTTGACCCCCAGCATTTT. It translates to CASSQSGTGVDPQHF.

The CDR3 protein is CASSSPDRLNTGELFF. CDR3 sequence (DNA): TGCGCCAGCAGCTCTCCGGACAGACTAAACACCGGGGAGCTGTTTTTT. The chain carries TRBV5-1 and TRBJ2-2, with a weak D call TRBD1 (6 bases). CDR3 length: 16 residues. The germline gives CDR1 SGHRS, CDR2 YFSETQ. The germline V and J ends were trimmed by 3 bases and 2 bases, with 14 bases remaining between them.

This clone was counted a few times. The chain employs TRBV10-3 and TRBJ1-2; 8 bases align to TRBD1. The CDR3 has 17 amino acids. Losses at the gene ends were 0 bases for V and 4 bases for J; bases not matched to a gene: 10. Germline V gene sequence: CDR1 ENHRY, CDR2 SYGVKD. The CDR3 DNA follows: TGTGCCATCAGTGAGTCCCGGCAGGGGGCGTTTTTCTATGGCTACACCTTC. Translating it yields CAISESRQGAFFYGYTF.

This rearrangement joins TRBV29-1 to TRBJ1-2; 7 bases fit TRBD1. Trimming took 4 bases from V and 5 from J; bases not matched to a gene: 1. Germline CDR1 SQVTM, CDR2 ANQGSEA. The CDR3 sequence is 11 residues long. CDR3 DNA sequence: TGCAGCGTTGGGGGACAGTATGGCTACACCTTC. This encodes CSVGGQYGYTF.